This T cell receptor beta chain was retrieved from a study of T-cell reconstitution after alpha-beta-depleted transplantation in children. It was with unique molecular identifiers that the TCRbeta library was prepared. TCRdb called the PCR reads again in MiXCR, with one record for every CDR3 protein. The sample has roughly 500,000 distinct CDR3 sequences, approximately 16% seen once; the top ten hold roughly 3.3%. Trimming pared 2 bases from V and 0 bases from J, leaving 10 bases between. This CDR3 comprises 15 residues. Germline-derived CDR1 and CDR2 are SEHNR and FQNEAQ (reference sequence). A few counts support this clonotype.

The sequenced sample was PBMCs from the stem cell graft donor, obtained from the stem cell graft. This clonotype originated in a human donor who donated a stem cell graft to a child with acute lymphoblastic leukemia. V usage is TRBV7-9 and J usage is TRBJ1-2; TRBD1 might be the D (5 bases). Here the CDR3 DNA reads TGTGCCAGCAGCTTAATCGGGACCCCTAACTATGGCTACACCTTC. This encodes CASSLIGTPNYGYTF. Variable domain in full (rest from reference TRBV7-9 and TRBJ1-2): DTGVSQNPRHKITKRGQNVTFRCDPISEHNRLYWYRQTLGQGPEFLTYFQNEAQLEKSRLLSDRFSAERPKGSFSTLEIQRTEQGDSAMYLCASSLIGTPNYGYTFGSGTRLTVV.